This T cell receptor (beta chain) was recovered during a study of blood T cell repertoires in COVID-19. In the study overall: T cells, B-cell-depleted T cells, or PBMCs supplied cDNA or gDNA.

The CDR3 is made up of 13 amino acids. In germline, CDR1 is KGHSH, CDR2 LQKENI. V trimming: 3 bases; J trimming: 8 bases; junction bases outside the gene matches: 3. TCRdb's table, derived via immunoSEQ multiplex PCR, lists solely in-frame clones and lacks some. In the table there are 250,000 to 300,000 clones, 80% to 90% of which are singletons. This chain links TRBV18 with TRBJ2-1; 8 bases map to TRBD1. Sequencing used peripheral blood. The receptor was isolated from a woman aged 70-85 years with acute or convalescent COVID-19. For the CDR3, the DNA is TGTGCCAGCTCACCGGGACAGGACGATGAGCAGTTCTTC. Protein product: CASSPGQDDEQFF.